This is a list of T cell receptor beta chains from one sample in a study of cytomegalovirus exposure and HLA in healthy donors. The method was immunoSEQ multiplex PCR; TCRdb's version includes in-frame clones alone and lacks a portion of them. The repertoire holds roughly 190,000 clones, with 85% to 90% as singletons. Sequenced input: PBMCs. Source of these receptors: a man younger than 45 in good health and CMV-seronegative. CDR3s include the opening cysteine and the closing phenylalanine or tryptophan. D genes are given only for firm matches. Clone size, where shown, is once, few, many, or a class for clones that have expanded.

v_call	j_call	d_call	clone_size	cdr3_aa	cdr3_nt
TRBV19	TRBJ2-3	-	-	CASSTYSPDTQYF	TGTGCCAGTAGTACGTATAGCCCAGATACGCAGTATTTT
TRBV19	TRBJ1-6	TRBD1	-	CASSIGTGGHSPLHF	TGTGCCAGTAGTATCGGGACAGGGGGACACTCACCCCTCCACTTT
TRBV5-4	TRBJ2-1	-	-	CASSFVQGGNNEQFF	TGTGCCAGCAGCTTCGTACAGGGTGGGAACAATGAGCAGTTCTTC
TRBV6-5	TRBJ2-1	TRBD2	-	CASSRTSGGNNEQFF	TGTGCCAGCAGCCGCACTAGCGGGGGAAACAATGAGCAGTTCTTC
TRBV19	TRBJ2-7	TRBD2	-	CASSPRTSGYEQYF	TGTGCCAGTAGCCCCCGGACTAGCGGCTACGAGCAGTACTTC
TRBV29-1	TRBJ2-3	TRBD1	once	CSVAAWDRGDTQYF	TGCAGCGTTGCGGCATGGGACAGGGGAGATACGCAGTATTTT
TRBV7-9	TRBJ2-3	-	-	CSSSLGGTAITDTQYF	TGTTCCAGCAGCCTCGGCGGGACAGCCATCACAGATACGCAGTATTTT
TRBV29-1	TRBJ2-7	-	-	CSVESPVARYEQYF	TGCAGCGTTGAATCCCCGGTCGCCAGGTACGAGCAGTACTTC
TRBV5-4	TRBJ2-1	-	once	CASSFRGFYEQFF	TGTGCCAGCAGCTTTCGAGGTTTCTATGAGCAGTTCTTC
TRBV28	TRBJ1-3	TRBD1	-	CASRGTVSRANTIYF	TGTGCCAGCAGGGGGACAGTCAGTAGAGCTAACACCATATATTTT
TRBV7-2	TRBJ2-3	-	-	CASSYRDTRTDTQYF	TGTGCCAGCAGCTACCGGGACACCCGCACAGATACGCAGTATTTT
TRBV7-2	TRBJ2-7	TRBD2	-	CASSSRGWGGKINF	TGTGCCAGCAGCTCCCGGGGGTGGGGGGGTAAGATCAACTTC
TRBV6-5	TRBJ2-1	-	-	CASSYSRTSNEQFF	TGTGCCAGCAGTTACTCTCGGACTTCTAATGAGCAGTTCTTC
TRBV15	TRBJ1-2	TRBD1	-	CATSPGGQGRGYGYTF	TGTGCCACCAGCCCTGGGGGACAGGGAAGAGGCTATGGCTACACCTTC
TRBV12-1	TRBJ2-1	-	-	CASSVLAGRSYNEQFF	TGTGCCAGCAGCGTACTAGCGGGGCGCTCCTACAATGAGCAGTTCTTC
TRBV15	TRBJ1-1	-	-	CATSRGLGKAEAFF	TGTGCCACCAGCAGAGGCCTAGGTAAAGCAGAAGCTTTCTTT
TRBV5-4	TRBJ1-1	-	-	CASSRRDAGTEAFF	TGTGCCAGCAGTCGGCGGGATGCGGGGACTGAAGCTTTCTTT
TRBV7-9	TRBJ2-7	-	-	CSSSPIEFLYEQYF	TGTTCCAGCAGCCCAATAGAATTCCTCTACGAGCAGTACTTC
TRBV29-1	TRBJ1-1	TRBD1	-	CSAPTGANTEAFF	TGCAGCGCTCCGACAGGGGCGAACACTGAAGCTTTCTTT
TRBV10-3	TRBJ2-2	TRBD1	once	CAASPRQGVAGELFF	TGTGCCGCCTCCCCGCGGCAGGGGGTCGCCGGGGAGCTGTTTTTT
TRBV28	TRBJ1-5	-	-	CASTHDTLPHQPQHF	TGTGCCAGCACTCACGACACGCTTCCACATCAGCCCCAGCATTTT
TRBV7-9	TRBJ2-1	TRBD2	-	CASSPRGGNLRDVNEQFF	TGTGCCAGCTCGCCGCGGGGGGGGAACCTGCGGGACGTCAATGAGCAGTTCTTC
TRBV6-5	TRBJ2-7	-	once	CASSYRVGSSYEQYF	TGTGCCAGCAGTTACCGGGTCGGGAGCTCCTACGAGCAGTACTTC
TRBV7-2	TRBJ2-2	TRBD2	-	CASSLGGLASPRELFF	TGTGCCAGCAGCTTGGGGGGACTAGCGAGCCCCCGGGAGCTGTTTTTT
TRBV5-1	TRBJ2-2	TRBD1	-	CASSTPTGVPDTGELFF	TGCGCCAGCAGCACTCCAACAGGGGTCCCGGACACCGGGGAGCTGTTTTTT
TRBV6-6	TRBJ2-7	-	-	CASDRAGRYEQYF	TGTGCCAGCGATCGAGCAGGGCGGTACGAGCAGTACTTC
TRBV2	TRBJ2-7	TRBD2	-	CASSREAGVVEQYF	TGTGCCAGCAGTAGGGAGGCGGGAGTCGTCGAGCAGTACTTC
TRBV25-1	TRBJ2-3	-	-	CASRHRLSTDTQYF	TGTGCCAGTAGACACCGCCTTAGCACAGATACGCAGTATTTT
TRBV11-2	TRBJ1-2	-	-	CASSLDPGSGGYTF	TGTGCCAGCAGCTTAGATCCCGGGTCGGGTGGCTACACCTTC
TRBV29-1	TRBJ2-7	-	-	CSVQGASEQYF	TGCAGCGTTCAAGGGGCAAGCGAGCAGTACTTC
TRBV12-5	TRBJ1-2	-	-	CASVDPSHRIYGYTF	TGTGCTAGTGTTGATCCTTCCCACAGAATCTATGGCTACACCTTC
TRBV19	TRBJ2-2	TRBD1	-	CASSLSGDRGLFF	TGTGCCAGTAGTCTCTCGGGGGACAGGGGGCTGTTTTTT
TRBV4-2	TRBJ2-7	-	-	CASSQAGTKVAPYEQYF	TGTGCCAGCAGCCAAGCCGGGACAAAGGTTGCACCCTACGAGCAGTACTTC
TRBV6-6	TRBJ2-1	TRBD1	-	CASSYSGQGRNEQFF	TGTGCCAGCAGTTACTCGGGACAGGGACGCAATGAGCAGTTCTTC
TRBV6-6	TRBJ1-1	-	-	CASSYRPGLMAEAFF	TGTGCCAGCAGTTACCGGCCAGGCCTGATGGCTGAAGCTTTCTTT
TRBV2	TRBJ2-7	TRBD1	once	CASSEYRGRGEQYF	TGTGCCAGCAGTGAATACAGGGGGCGAGGTGAGCAGTACTTC
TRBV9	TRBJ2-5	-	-	CASSVGSGGLGETQYF	TGTGCCAGCAGCGTAGGGTCGGGGGGCCTAGGGGAGACCCAGTACTTC
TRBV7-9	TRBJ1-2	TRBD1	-	CSSSGDRDYGYTF	TGTTCCAGCAGCGGGGACAGGGACTATGGCTACACCTTC
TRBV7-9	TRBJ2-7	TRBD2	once	CSSSLEIAGPKVQYF	TGTTCCAGCAGCTTAGAAATAGCGGGGCCGAAGGTGCAGTACTTC
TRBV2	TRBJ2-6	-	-	CASNRVLHSGANVLTF	TGTGCCAGTAACAGGGTTCTCCATTCTGGGGCCAACGTCCTGACTTTC
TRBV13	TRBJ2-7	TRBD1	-	CASSPGWGTGDSEQYF	TGTGCCAGCAGCCCGGGCTGGGGGACAGGGGATTCCGAGCAGTACTTC
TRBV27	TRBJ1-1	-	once	CASSPMTDTEAFF	TGTGCCAGCAGCCCTATGACAGACACTGAAGCTTTCTTT
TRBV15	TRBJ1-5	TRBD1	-	CATSRKDRFQPQHF	TGTGCCACCAGCAGGAAGGACAGGTTTCAGCCCCAGCATTTT
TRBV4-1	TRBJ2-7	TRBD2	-	CASSLNSGRAFYEQYF	TGCGCCAGCAGCCTAAATAGCGGGAGGGCCTTCTACGAGCAGTACTTC
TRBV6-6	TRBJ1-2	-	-	CASSRGRDTYGYTF	TGTGCCAGCAGCCGGGGCCGGGACACCTATGGCTACACCTTC
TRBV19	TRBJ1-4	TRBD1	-	CASRTGQEKLFF	TGTGCCAGTAGGACAGGGCAGGAAAAACTGTTTTTT
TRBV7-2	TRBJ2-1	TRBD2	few	CASSLRVAGDLREFF	TGTGCCAGCAGCTTAAGGGTAGCGGGAGATTTGAGGGAGTTCTTC
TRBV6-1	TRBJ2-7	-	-	CASSVTGTYEQYF	TGTGCCAGCAGTGTAACAGGGACCTACGAGCAGTACTTC